This is a list of T cell receptor beta chains from one sample in a study of blood T cell repertoires in COVID-19. The data were produced by immunoSEQ multiplex PCR, yet TCRdb's version contains in-frame clones alone and is incomplete. The sample holds about 250,000 clones; approximately 89% are singletons and the top ten take 3% to 4%. The specimen was PBMCs or T cells enriched from blood (not recorded which). Receptors were obtained from a woman aged 25-40 years with acute COVID-19. CDR3s include the opening cysteine and the closing phenylalanine or tryptophan. The order of the fields is clone size, J gene, V gene, D gene, CDR3 protein, CDR3 DNA. A D gene is named only where the DNA matches it firmly. The size field is filled for only some rows; it gives once, few, many or a size class.

. | TRBJ1-1 | TRBV5-1 | . | CASSSEGGSEAFF | TGCGCCAGCAGCTCCGAGGGTGGCTCTGAAGCTTTCTTT
. | TRBJ2-1 | TRBV4-3 | TRBD2 | CASSQDLGLAGGLNEQFF | TGCGCCAGCAGCCAAGATCTTGGACTAGCGGGGGGGCTCAATGAGCAGTTCTTC
few | TRBJ2-7 | TRBV7-9 | TRBD1 | CASSSSNRGWREQYF | TGTGCCAGCAGCTCGTCCAACAGGGGTTGGAGAGAGCAGTACTTC
. | TRBJ2-1 | TRBV9 | TRBD2 | CASSVAYPAGDHPNEQFF | TGTGCCAGCAGCGTAGCTTATCCAGCGGGGGACCATCCAAATGAGCAGTTCTTC
. | TRBJ1-4 | TRBV2 | . | CASREGSTKLGPKLFF | TGTGCCAGCAGGGAAGGATCGACCAAACTGGGGCCCAAACTGTTTTTT
once | TRBJ2-7 | TRBV27 | TRBD1 | CASSLVTGGEQYF | TGTGCCAGCAGTTTGGTGACAGGGGGCGAGCAGTACTTC
. | TRBJ2-1 | TRBV7-3 | TRBD1 | CASSLTGQYNEQFF | TGTGCCAGCAGCTTAACGGGACAGTACAATGAGCAGTTCTTC
. | TRBJ2-7 | TRBV29-1 | . | CSVEVVGSNSYEQYF | TGCAGCGTTGAAGTCGTAGGGAGTAACTCCTACGAGCAGTACTTC
. | TRBJ1-2 | TRBV27 | . | CASSLDPLRGYTF | TGTGCCAGCAGTTTAGATCCCCTTCGGGGCTACACCTTC
. | TRBJ1-1 | TRBV29-1 | . | CSARGNTEAFF | TGCAGCGCCAGGGGAAACACTGAAGCTTTCTTT
. | TRBJ2-7 | TRBV5-6 | . | CASSLVPGSYEQYF | TGTGCCAGCAGCTTGGTCCCAGGCTCCTACGAGCAGTACTTC
. | TRBJ2-2 | TRBV24-1 | TRBD1 | CATSDLRGQGAAGGELFF | TGTGCCACCAGTGATTTGCGGGGACAGGGGGCAGCAGGCGGGGAGCTGTTTTTT
. | TRBJ2-2 | TRBV12-5 | . | CASGLALSRQVPNTGELFF | TGTGCTAGTGGTTTGGCCTTATCACGACAGGTCCCGAACACCGGGGAGCTGTTTTTT
once | TRBJ1-1 | TRBV2 | . | CASLGGLSTEAFF | TGTGCCAGCCTCGGGGGTCTGAGCACTGAAGCTTTCTTT
. | TRBJ2-5 | TRBV6-2/TRBV6-3 | . | CASSWAGETQYF | TGTGCCAGCAGTTGGGCTGGAGAGACCCAGTACTTC
. | TRBJ2-1 | TRBV5-1 | . | CASSLSAGIFYNEQFF | TGCGCCAGCAGCTTGTCTGCGGGGATCTTCTACAATGAGCAGTTCTTC
. | TRBJ2-6 | TRBV19 | . | CASSISGIGANVLTF | TGTGCCAGTAGTATATCGGGGATTGGGGCCAACGTCCTGACTTTC
. | TRBJ1-2 | TRBV19 | TRBD1 | CASSSRDSYGYTF | TGTGCCAGTAGTAGCCGGGACAGCTATGGCTACACCTTC
. | TRBJ1-2 | TRBV4-3 | . | CASSQDPQQPYGYTF | TGCGCCAGCAGCCAAGATCCCCAACAACCGTATGGCTACACCTTC
few | TRBJ1-5 | TRBV4-1 | . | CASSQEPGQPQHF | TGCGCCAGCAGCCAAGAACCAGGGCAGCCCCAGCATTTT
. | TRBJ1-1 | TRBV11-2 | . | CASNTETGYTEAFF | TGTGCCAGCAACACAGAAACAGGGTATACTGAAGCTTTCTTT
once | TRBJ2-5 | TRBV3-1/TRBV3-2 | TRBD2 | CASSQPGGLETQYF | TGTGCCAGCAGCCAGCCGGGGGGGTTGGAGACCCAGTACTTC
once | TRBJ1-5 | TRBV6-5 | TRBD1 | CASSTDRGNNQPQHF | TGTGCCAGCAGCACGGACAGGGGGAACAATCAGCCCCAGCATTTT
. | TRBJ2-7 | TRBV10-3 | . | CAISDGGAYEQYF | TGTGCCATCAGTGACGGCGGAGCCTACGAGCAGTACTTC
. | TRBJ2-7 | TRBV28 | . | CASSTDSPPTRYEQYF | TGTGCCAGTTCGACAGACTCTCCCCCCACTCGCTACGAGCAGTACTTC
. | TRBJ1-2 | TRBV7-9 | TRBD1 | CASSPGQTYGYTF | TGTGCCAGCAGCCCGGGACAGACCTATGGCTACACCTTC
. | TRBJ1-1 | TRBV11-2 | . | CASSFGSNTEAFF | TGTGCCAGCAGCTTCGGGTCGAACACTGAAGCTTTCTTT
. | TRBJ2-6 | TRBV9 | TRBD1 | CASSDRGSSGANVLTF | TGTGCCAGCAGCGACAGGGGCTCGTCTGGGGCCAACGTCCTGACTTTC
. | TRBJ1-5 | TRBV6-5 | TRBD1 | CASRPQDRGQQPQHF | TGTGCCAGCAGACCTCAGGACAGGGGGCAGCAGCCCCAGCATTTT
. | TRBJ1-5 | TRBV5-1 | . | CASSLQGVSGQPQHF | TGCGCCAGCAGCTTACAGGGAGTTTCGGGTCAGCCCCAGCATTTT
. | TRBJ2-1 | TRBV7-3 | . | CASSLGTYNEQFF | TGTGCCAGCAGCTTAGGGACTTACAATGAGCAGTTCTTC
. | TRBJ1-2 | TRBV27 | TRBD1 | CASRGDRGRRDYGYTF | TGTGCCAGCAGGGGGGACAGGGGGCGCCGGGACTATGGCTACACCTTC
. | TRBJ2-7 | TRBV6-5 | . | CASISWGDEQYF | TGTGCCAGCATCTCGTGGGGGGACGAGCAGTACTTC
. | TRBJ1-5 | TRBV10-2 | TRBD1 | CASRARTGEQPQHF | TGCGCCAGCAGAGCCCGGACAGGGGAACAGCCCCAGCATTTT
. | TRBJ1-3 | TRBV4-3 | . | CASSQAYAGSSGNTIYF | TGCGCCAGCAGCCAAGCCTACGCAGGGTCCTCTGGAAACACCATATATTTT
. | TRBJ2-2 | TRBV5-4 | . | CASSLGPRYTGELFF | TGTGCCAGCAGCTTGGGCCCTAGATACACCGGGGAGCTGTTTTTT
. | TRBJ1-2 | TRBV27 | TRBD1 | CASSFHIRTGNKENGYTF | TGTGCCAGCAGTTTCCACATACGGACAGGGAATAAGGAGAATGGCTACACCTTC
. | TRBJ1-3 | TRBV5-1 | . | CASSWAGVNSGNTIYF | TGCGCCAGCAGCTGGGCAGGGGTTAACTCTGGAAACACCATATATTTT
. | TRBJ1-2 | TRBV30 | . | CAWSVTGVYGYTF | TGTGCCTGGAGTGTGACCGGAGTCTATGGCTACACCTTC
. | TRBJ1-5 | TRBV5-6 | . | CASSLWGLNQPQHF | TGTGCCAGCAGCTTGTGGGGGCTTAATCAGCCCCAGCATTTT
. | TRBJ1-4 | TRBV9 | . | CASSVGGATNEKLFF | TGTGCCAGCAGCGTAGGGGGCGCAACTAATGAAAAACTGTTTTTT
. | TRBJ2-7 | TRBV9 | . | CASSPSGTQSFGEQYF | TGTGCCAGCAGCCCCTCCGGGACTCAATCCTTCGGCGAGCAGTACTTC
once | TRBJ2-4 | TRBV7-2 | . | CASSLSQGNIQYF | TGTGCCAGCAGCTTATCCCAGGGAAACATTCAGTACTTC
. | TRBJ1-6 | TRBV13 | TRBD1 | CASSLGLGTGTGSPLHF | TGTGCCAGCAGCTTAGGCCTTGGGACAGGGACAGGATCACCCCTCCACTTT
. | TRBJ1-1 | TRBV9 | TRBD1 | CASSVVPTGQGTEAFF | TGTGCCAGCAGCGTAGTCCCCACAGGACAGGGAACTGAAGCTTTCTTT
. | TRBJ2-1 | TRBV15 | . | CATTKSRAYNEQFF | TGTGCCACCACCAAGAGCCGGGCCTACAATGAGCAGTTCTTC
once | TRBJ1-1 | TRBV5-4 | TRBD1 | CASSLRTGGVGAFF | TGTGCCAGCAGCTTGCGGACAGGGGGCGTAGGCGCTTTCTTT
. | TRBJ1-2 | TRBV5-1 | . | CASSPDTYYGYTF | TGCGCCAGCAGCCCCGACACCTACTATGGCTACACCTTC
. | TRBJ2-7 | TRBV6-5 | . | CASRGDITFGYF | TGTGCCAGCAGGGGGGACATAACGTTTGGGTACTTC
. | TRBJ1-2 | TRBV12-5 | TRBD1 | CASGDDRGPGYGYTF | TGTGCTAGTGGGGACGACAGGGGGCCGGGCTATGGCTACACCTTC
. | TRBJ2-3 | TRBV27 | TRBD2 | CASSLGLAGLPGDTQYF | TGTGCCAGCAGTTTAGGACTAGCGGGGCTGCCTGGGGATACGCAGTATTTT
. | TRBJ1-2 | TRBV27 | TRBD1 | CASSSNGQGVNGYTF | TGTGCCAGCAGTTCCAACGGACAGGGGGTCAACGGCTACACCTTC
. | TRBJ2-1 | TRBV7-9 | TRBD2 | CASSRRGTSGGLSYNEQFF | TGTGCCAGCAGCCGGCGCGGGACTAGCGGGGGGCTGTCCTACAATGAGCAGTTCTTC
once | TRBJ2-2 | TRBV12-3/TRBV12-4 | . | CASSFKRELFF | TGTGCCAGCAGTTTTAAGCGGGAGCTGTTTTTT
. | TRBJ1-6 | TRBV30 | TRBD1 | CAWSVYGTGENSPLHF | TGTGCCTGGAGTGTTTACGGGACAGGGGAGAATTCACCCCTCCACTTT
. | TRBJ1-6 | TRBV6-6 | . | CASSYSAVYNSPLHF | TGTGCCAGCAGTTACTCCGCAGTCTATAATTCACCCCTCCACTTT
. | TRBJ1-6 | TRBV7-9 | . | CASSLGGGNNSPLHF | TGTGCCAGCAGCTTAGGCGGGGGGAATAATTCACCCCTCCACTTT
. | TRBJ1-5 | TRBV28 | . | CASSDDRGNQPQHF | TGTGCCAGCAGTGATGATAGGGGGAATCAGCCCCAGCATTTT
. | TRBJ2-7 | TRBV27 | . | CASSLLNRERARWNEQYF | TGTGCCAGCAGTTTATTGAACAGGGAGAGAGCCCGCTGGAACGAGCAGTACTTC